Reported below is one T cell receptor (beta chain). The sample originates from a study of blood T cell repertoires in COVID-19. Study information: The United States, Italy and Spain provided the acute and convalescent COVID-19 samples. PBMCs, B-cell-depleted T cells, or T cells were the source of the cDNA or gDNA that made up the material.

From germline, CDR1 is SGHDT and CDR2 YYEEEE. The CDR3 is 15 amino acids. V shed 0 bases and J shed 1 base, with 11 bases lying between them. Source study methods: Estimation of nucleated cell counts was performed using reference gene primer amplification. Sequencing used immunoSEQ multiplex PCR; TCRdb keeps in-frame clones, though not all of them. V and J calls and clone size come straight from that table; D and trimming were deduced from the DNA. The sample lists some 250,000 clones, 82% occurring once. The TCR originated in a woman aged 18-29 years with acute or convalescent COVID-19. The gene calls are TRBV5-6 and TRBJ2-7; D perhaps matches TRBD1 (5 bases). Source material: peripheral blood. CDR3 sequence reads: CASSLGQSFSYEQYF. The CDR3 DNA follows: TGTGCCAGCAGCTTGGGACAGTCCTTTTCCTACGAGCAGTACTTC.